One and the same sample provided the 5 T cell receptor beta chains below, sequenced in a study of blood T cell repertoires in COVID-19 (dated by TCRdb to the early 2020s). The method behind the library was the immunoSEQ multiplex PCR assay. TCRdb stores this immuneACCESS table with in-frame sequences only. Part of the clones is absent; in the studies checked, under half of the shortfall reflects unresolved V genes, and no reason is known for the rest. The sample has 140,000 to 150,000 clones on record, more than 75% of them singletons. The ten biggest clones cover 8.5% to 9.5% of the sample. Sequencing was done on a sample of peripheral blood. These receptors were taken from a woman aged 45-65 years with active or convalescent COVID-19.

The chain has TRBV5-6 and TRBJ1-5, with D uncertain. Trimming took 1 base from V and 5 from J, leaving 10 bases between them. Germline-derived CDR1 and CDR2 are SGHDT and YYEEEE. The CDR3 runs to 14 residues. CDR3 DNA sequence: TGTGCCAGCAGCTTGATGACTGACGATCAGCCCCAGCATTTT. The encoded protein is CASSLMTDDQPQHF.

As concerns this clone: This same CDR3 is encoded by further DNA sequences in the sample. The rearrangement links TRBV30 to TRBJ2-2, with D perhaps matching TRBD1 (6 bases). The CDR3 is made up of 13 amino acids. Germline values: CDR1 GTSNPN, CDR2 SVGIG (reference sequence). Trimming stripped 3 bases from V and 8 bases from J, with 13 bases between. Written as DNA, the CDR3 is TGTGCCTGGAGCCTACAGGGAGTTGGGGAGCTGTTTTTT. This translates into CAWSLQGVGELFF.

The rearrangement joins TRBV28 to TRBJ1-2; D not resolved. CDR3 length equals 15 residues. The V gene's germline CDR1 is MDHEN and CDR2 SYDVKM. V lost 5 bases to trimming and J lost 8 bases, with 21 bases between them. CDR3 sequence reads: CASSLQRAHPSGYTF. CDR3 coding DNA: TGTGCCAGCAGTCTTCAGAGGGCCCACCCTAGCGGCTACACCTTC.

The rearrangement uses TRBV18 and TRBJ1-4; possible D gene TRBD1, 6 bases. CDR1 is KGHSH and CDR2 is LQKENI in the germline V gene. Between the trimmed V and J ends, which lost 2 bases and 4 bases, there was a span of 17 bases. The length of the CDR3 is 17 residues. CDR3: CASSPAAGGAVNEKLFF. CDR3 bases: TGTGCCAGCTCACCAGCGGCCGGGGGGGCTGTTAATGAAAAACTGTTTTTT.

This rearrangement joins TRBV6-2 or TRBV6-3 to TRBJ1-5, with a weak D call TRBD1 (6 bases). The CDR3 extends over 14 amino acids. V was trimmed by 6 bases and J by 3 bases, leaving 12 bases between them. Germline lookup yields CDR1 MNHEY and CDR2 SVGEGT. The CDR3 protein is CASSQRGFNQPQHF. The CDR3 DNA sequence: TGTGCCAGCAGCCAGAGGGGGTTCAATCAGCCCCAGCATTTT.